Following are 32 T cell receptor beta chains from one sample sequenced in a study of OX40 agonist ivuxolimab in advanced cancers. TCRdb's table, derived via immunoSEQ multiplex PCR, lists solely in-frame clones and lacks some. The profile shows approximately 88,000 clones, 70% to 90% of them singletons. The specimen was CD4+ or CD8+ T cells sorted from blood, collected in a trial of the OX40 agonist ivuxolimab. Every receptor here comes from an adult with an advanced solid tumor such as melanoma, head and neck, liver or kidney cancer.

This clone was observed once. The chain joins TRBV7-2 to TRBJ1-1; 8 bases match TRBD1. CDR1 and CDR2 (germline): SGHTA, FQGNSA. Losses at the gene ends were 3 bases for V and 0 bases for J; bases not matched to a gene: 6. This CDR3 is 16 amino acids long. CDR3 coding DNA: TGTGCCAGCAGCTTGGGCAGGGGGCGGATGAACACTGAAGCTTTCTTT. Residues: CASSLGRGRMNTEAFF. The whole variable domain, remainder taken from reference TRBV7-2 and TRBJ1-1, is GAGVSQSPSNKVTEKGKDVELRCDPISGHTALYWYRQSLGQGLEFLIYFQGNSAPDKSGLPSDRFSAERTGGSVSTLTIQRTQQEDSAVYLCASSLGRGRMNTEAFFGQGTRLTVV.

The chain is built from TRBV6-5 and TRBJ2-3, with D perhaps matching TRBD1 (8 bases). V was trimmed by 6 bases and J by 0 bases, leaving 13 bases between them. This CDR3 region has 15 residues. CDR1 and CDR2 from the germline V gene are MNHEY and SVGAGI. CDR3 DNA sequence: TGTGCCAGCAGAGCGGGACAGGCCAGCACAGATACGCAGTATTTT. This translates into CASRAGQASTDTQYF.

The chain uses TRBV5-1 and TRBJ2-5; D is possibly TRBD1 (5 bases). The CDR3 runs to 16 residues. Trimming shortened V by 0 bases and J by 2 bases, and 14 bases separated the two germline ends. Germline values: CDR1 SGHRS, CDR2 YFSETQ. The CDR3 DNA reads TGCGCCAGCAGCTTGGACAGGTTAAACCGTCAAGAGACCCAGTACTTC. As protein: CASSLDRLNRQETQYF. Looking up the rest from reference TRBV5-1 and TRBJ2-5 gives the full variable domain: KAGVTQTPRYLIKTRGQQVTLSCSPISGHRSVSWYQQTPGQGLQFLFEYFSETQRNKGNFPGRFSGRQFSNSRSEMNVSTLELGDSALYLCASSLDRLNRQETQYFGPGTRLLVL.

The chain combines TRBV5-1 with TRBJ1-3, with D tentatively TRBD1 (6 bases). The ends were cut back, 2 bases at V and 0 bases at J, with 9 bases in the middle. This CDR3 has 15 amino acids. Per the germline V gene, CDR1 is SGHRS and CDR2 is YFSETQ. CDR3 residues: CASSLTGNSGNTIYF. CDR3 DNA sequence: TGCGCCAGCAGCTTAACAGGGAACTCTGGAAACACCATATATTTT. Combining the CDR3 with reference TRBV5-1 and TRBJ1-3 gives the whole variable domain KAGVTQTPRYLIKTRGQQVTLSCSPISGHRSVSWYQQTPGQGLQFLFEYFSETQRNKGNFPGRFSGRQFSNSRSEMNVSTLELGDSALYLCASSLTGNSGNTIYFGEGSWLTVV.

The chain couples TRBV7-6 to TRBJ2-5, with 7 bases that match TRBD2. CDR3 size: 13 residues. The germline CDR1 and CDR2 sequences are SGHVS and FNYEAQ. J was trimmed by 3 bases and V by 7 bases; bases with no gene match: 5. The CDR3 loop reads CASKNGLEETQYF. CDR3 DNA: TGTGCCAGCAAGAACGGACTAGAAGAGACCCAGTACTTC.

The gene calls are TRBV5-4 and TRBJ2-3; D is unclear. The CDR3 is 14 amino acids. In germline, CDR1 is SGHNT, CDR2 YYREEE (reference sequence). Trimming stripped 0 bases from V and 8 bases from J, with 13 bases between. CDR3 coding DNA: TGTGCCAGCAGCTTGGACACAATCACGGGTACGCAGTATTTT. Translation gives CASSLDTITGTQYF.

This chain links TRBV5-1 with TRBJ1-1; no clear D. This CDR3 contains 14 residues. Trimming removed 7 bases from V and 4 bases from J, with 17 bases in between. Germline CDR1 reads SGHRS; CDR2 reads YFSETQ. This CDR3 is CASSLPTSGTEAFF. CDR3 nucleotide sequence: TGCGCCAGCTCCCTGCCGACGTCCGGCACTGAAGCTTTCTTT. Full variable domain (outside the CDR3, taken from reference TRBV5-1 and TRBJ1-1): KAGVTQTPRYLIKTRGQQVTLSCSPISGHRSVSWYQQTPGQGLQFLFEYFSETQRNKGNFPGRFSGRQFSNSRSEMNVSTLELGDSALYLCASSLPTSGTEAFFGQGTRLTVV.

In its sample, this clone was seen a few times. V usage is TRBV11-2 and J usage is TRBJ2-7; 9 positions match TRBD1. V was pared by 11 bases and J by 3 bases, with 5 bases of the junction left unmatched. CDR1 is SGHAT, CDR2 FQNNGV, per germline. This CDR3 spans 12 amino acids. CDR3 amino acids: CAGGTGIYEQYF. CDR3 in DNA: TGTGCCGGCGGGACAGGGATCTACGAGCAGTACTTC.

CDR3 residues: CASSLAGKSYEQYF. For the CDR3, the DNA is TGTGCCAGCAGCTTAGCGGGCAAATCCTACGAGCAGTACTTC. The rearrangement uses TRBV7-2 and TRBJ2-7; D unclear. Between the trimmed V and J ends, which lost 0 bases and 1 base, there was a span of 7 bases. The CDR3 loop spans 14 amino acids. Germline CDR1 reads SGHTA; CDR2 reads FQGNSA.

In DNA form, the CDR3 reads TGCAGCGTTGTTCGGGATAAAACCCTTGGCGCTTTCTTT. Its protein product is CSVVRDKTLGAFF. The chain has TRBV29-1 and TRBJ1-1; D is undetermined. V lost 4 bases and J lost 11, with 20 bases in between. CDR3 length equals 13 residues. CDR1 and CDR2 (germline): SQVTM, ANQGSEA.

V is TRBV5-1 and J is TRBJ2-2, with 10 bases identical to TRBD2. CDR1 and CDR2 from the germline V gene are SGHRS and YFSETQ. J was trimmed by 3 bases and V by 0 bases; bases with no gene match: 2. The CDR3 covers 16 residues. This CDR3 reads CASSLEAGGHTGELFF. CDR3 DNA: TGCGCCAGCAGCTTGGAAGCGGGGGGGCACACCGGGGAGCTGTTTTTT.

The CDR3 loop is CASSPDEGTLSGANVLTF. The CDR3 nucleotides read TGCGCCAGCAGCCCCGATGAGGGAACCCTCTCTGGGGCCAACGTCCTGACTTTC. V usage is TRBV4-1 and J usage is TRBJ2-6; D possibly corresponds to TRBD2 (5 bases). Germline CDR1 and CDR2: MGHRA and YSYEKL. Trimming took off 4 bases at V and 0 bases at J, with 16 bases between the two ends. This CDR3 has 18 residues.

J is TRBJ2-3 and V is TRBV5-1; 10 bases are shared with TRBD2. CDR1 SGHRS and CDR2 YFSETQ come from the germline V gene. The CDR3 totals 14 residues. The J segment lost 6 bases and the V segment lost 4 bases, leaving 5 bases of the junction unmatched. The CDR3 nucleotides read TGCGCCAGCAGCCCCGGACTAGCGGCGGATACGCAGTATTTT. This encodes CASSPGLAADTQYF.

The rearrangement joins TRBV11-2 to TRBJ2-3; D gene uncertain. Germline V gives CDR1 SGHAT, CDR2 FQNNGV. CDR3 length: 13 residues. Deletions cut 3 bases from V and 1 base from J, with 5 bases between. CDR3 loop: CASSFPRTDTQYF. The CDR3, as DNA: TGTGCCAGCAGCTTCCCCCGCACAGATACGCAGTATTTT. The whole variable domain, remainder taken from reference TRBV11-2 and TRBJ2-3, is EAGVAQSPRYKIIEKRQSVAFWCNPISGHATLYWYQQILGQGPKLLIQFQNNGVVDDSQLPKDRFSAERLKGVDSTLKIQPAKLEDSAVYLCASSFPRTDTQYFGPGTRLTVL.

The chain has TRBV2 and TRBJ2-7; TRBD1 or TRBD2 may be the D gene (6 bases each). The CDR3 totals 15 residues. The germline gives CDR1 SNHLY, CDR2 FYNNEI. The V and J ends lost 4 bases and 4 bases respectively, with 17 bases between them. CDR3 residues: CASSVEGGFPYEQYF. The CDR3 bases are TGTGCCAGCAGTGTTGAGGGGGGTTTCCCTTACGAGCAGTACTTC.

This chain connects TRBV13 to TRBJ2-6, with TRBD1 identical over 7 bases. CDR1 and CDR2 from the germline V gene are PRHDT and FYEKMQ (reference sequence). The V and J ends lost 3 bases and 0 bases, in that order; junction bases with no gene match: 5. This CDR3 spans 17 amino acids. The CDR3 reads CASSFRTGSSGANVLTF. The CDR3 DNA reads TGTGCCAGCAGCTTCCGGACAGGAAGCTCTGGGGCCAACGTCCTGACTTTC.

The chain has TRBV7-9 and TRBJ1-1; tentatively, D is TRBD1 (5 bases). The CDR3 sequence is 13 residues long. The germline V and J ends were trimmed by 6 bases and 3 bases, with 11 bases remaining between them. Looked up from germline, CDR1 is SEHNR and CDR2 is FQNEAQ (reference sequence). The CDR3 DNA follows: TGTGCCAGCAGTGGGGGGAGAGACACTGAAGCTTTCTTT. Translated, it gives CASSGGRDTEAFF. The entire variable domain, with the rest obtained from reference TRBV7-9 and TRBJ1-1, is as follows: DTGVSQNPRHKITKRGQNVTFRCDPISEHNRLYWYRQTLGQGPEFLTYFQNEAQLEKSRLLSDRFSAERPKGSFSTLEIQRTEQGDSAMYLCASSGGRDTEAFFGQGTRLTVV.

The V and J genes are TRBV7-9 and TRBJ1-2, with D maybe TRBD1 (6 bases). Germline V gene sequence: CDR1 SEHNR, CDR2 FQNEAQ (reference sequence). This CDR3 has 15 residues. The germline V and J ends were trimmed by 9 bases and 0 bases, with 17 bases remaining between them. For the CDR3, the DNA is TGTGCCAGTATAGGACAGACTTCTCCTAACTATGGCTACACCTTC. Protein sequence: CASIGQTSPNYGYTF.

The V gene is TRBV7-9, the J gene TRBJ1-5; no clear D gene. This CDR3 is built from 16 residues. V was trimmed by 0 bases and J by 7 bases, leaving 16 bases between them. The germline V gene encodes CDR1 SEHNR and CDR2 FQNEAQ (reference sequence). CDR3 region: CASSLADIGIAQPQHF. For the CDR3, the DNA is TGTGCCAGCAGCTTAGCCGATATCGGGATAGCCCAGCCCCAGCATTTT.

This chain joins TRBV4-3 and TRBJ2-3; D may be TRBD1 or TRBD2 (6 bases each). The V gene lost 0 bases and the J gene lost 2 bases, with 15 bases spanning the gap. CDR1 is LGHNA and CDR2 is YSLEER in the germline V gene. CDR3 length: 17 residues. The CDR3 nucleotides are TGCGCCAGCAGCCAAGATGGGACGGGGGCTATCACAGATACGCAGTATTTT. As protein: CASSQDGTGAITDTQYF.

The chain employs TRBV23-1 and TRBJ1-3, with D uncertain. TRBV23-1 is an open reading frame, and its role is uncertain. CDR3 length: 16 residues. Trimming took 10 bases from V and 0 from J, leaving 19 bases between them. CDR3 protein: CATTVDDSISGNTIYF. CDR3 in DNA: TGCGCCACCACGGTGGACGATTCTATCTCTGGAAACACCATATATTTT.

The chain links TRBV29-1 to TRBJ1-4; a possible D gene is TRBD1 (6 bases). The germline gives CDR1 SQVTM, CDR2 ANQGSEA. V was shortened by 6 bases and J by 0 bases, with 11 bases between the two germline ends. The CDR3 runs 14 residues. For the CDR3, the DNA is TGCAGCGTCGGGGGCACCGCAACTAATGAAAAACTGTTTTTT. Encoded protein: CSVGGTATNEKLFF.

The chain carries TRBV6-5 and TRBJ2-6, with D tentatively TRBD2 (5 bases). CDR3 length equals 15 residues. CDR1 is MNHEY and CDR2 is SVGAGI in the germline V gene. The V end lost 3 bases, the J end lost 0 bases, and 6 bases lay between the germline ends. The CDR3 bases are TGTGCCAGCAGTTATGGGAGCTCTGGGGCCAACGTCCTGACTTTC. Its protein is CASSYGSSGANVLTF.

This rearrangement joins TRBV11-2 to TRBJ2-7; 7 nucleotides align to TRBD1. CDR3 length: 13 residues. Germline-derived CDR1 and CDR2 are SGHAT and FQNNGV. The junction had 4 bases not matched to a gene; V was cut back by 5 bases and J by 3 bases. For the CDR3, the DNA is TGTGCCAGCAGCCCAGGGACAGACTACGAGCAGTACTTC. As protein: CASSPGTDYEQYF. The variable domain in full, with the rest retrieved from reference TRBV11-2 and TRBJ2-7, is EAGVAQSPRYKIIEKRQSVAFWCNPISGHATLYWYQQILGQGPKLLIQFQNNGVVDDSQLPKDRFSAERLKGVDSTLKIQPAKLEDSAVYLCASSPGTDYEQYFGPGTRLTVT.

This clone was detected once. The chain couples TRBV9 to TRBJ2-5, with no clear D. The germline CDR1 and CDR2 sequences are SGDLS and YYNGEE. V was shortened by 0 bases and J by 4 bases, with 13 bases between the two germline ends. The CDR3 spans 15 residues. The CDR3, as DNA: TGTGCCAGCAGCGTAGCAGCCCGGAACGGAGAGACCCAGTACTTC. Protein: CASSVAARNGETQYF.

This chain uses TRBV25-1 with TRBJ2-1; 7 nucleotides match TRBD2. V shed 6 bases, J shed 6 bases, and the junction held 5 bases outside the gene matches. The CDR3 loop spans 13 amino acids. The germline V gene has CDR1 MGHDK and CDR2 SYGVNS. The CDR3 here is CASSLGGVNEQFF. Here the CDR3 DNA reads TGTGCCAGCAGCCTGGGAGGGGTCAATGAGCAGTTCTTC.

The rearrangement joins TRBV5-4 to TRBJ2-3; D not resolved. V lost 4 bases and J lost 3, with 6 bases in between. The CDR3 extends over 12 amino acids. The germline V gene has CDR1 SGHNT and CDR2 YYREEE (reference sequence). Here the CDR3 reads CASSQKTDTQYF. CDR3 bases: TGTGCCAGCAGCCAAAAAACAGATACGCAGTATTTT.

This chain connects TRBV27 to TRBJ1-5; D is uncertain. CDR1 is MNHEY and CDR2 is SMNVEV in the germline V gene (reference sequence). The CDR3 is made up of 15 amino acids. Trimming shortened V by 4 bases and J by 0 bases, and 10 bases separated the two germline ends. DNA for the CDR3: TGTGCCAGCAGTTCCGGGTTACATAGCAATCAGCCCCAGCATTTT. It is translated as CASSSGLHSNQPQHF.

The V gene is TRBV5-1, the J gene TRBJ1-1; possibly TRBD1 for D (5 bases). V lost 1 base, J lost 5 bases, and 15 bases lay in between. CDR3 length: 15 residues. The germline V gene has CDR1 SGHRS and CDR2 YFSETQ. CDR3 sequence: CASSLNSVGETEAFF. CDR3 DNA sequence: TGCGCCAGCAGCTTGAACAGTGTAGGGGAGACTGAAGCTTTCTTT.

The CDR3 loop is CASSFPSGGADTQYF. CDR3 nucleotides: TGTGCCAGCAGCTTTCCTAGCGGGGGGGCAGATACGCAGTATTTT. The chain has TRBV5-6 and TRBJ2-3; 12 bases match TRBD2. V shed 2 bases, J shed 4 bases, and the junction held 2 bases outside the gene matches. CDR3 length: 15 amino acids. Germline V gene data show CDR1 as SGHDT and CDR2 as YYEEEE. Combining the CDR3 with reference TRBV5-6 and TRBJ2-3 gives the whole variable domain DAGVTQSPTHLIKTRGQQVTLRCSPKSGHDTVSWYQQALGQGPQFIFQYYEEEERQRGNFPDRFSGHQFPNYSSELNVNALLLGDSALYLCASSFPSGGADTQYFGPGTRLTVL.

This rearrangement joins TRBV10-3 to TRBJ2-3; D unresolved. The germline V gene has CDR1 ENHRY and CDR2 SYGVKD. The V and J ends lost 8 bases and 3 bases respectively, with 15 bases between them. This CDR3 has 14 amino acids. The CDR3, as DNA: TGTGCCATCCGCCGGGCCGGCGAGACAGATACGCAGTATTTT. Amino acids: CAIRRAGETDTQYF.

The genes are TRBV9 and TRBJ1-1; D not resolved. V was trimmed by 0 bases and J by 4 bases, leaving 10 bases between them. From germline, CDR1 is SGDLS and CDR2 YYNGEE. The CDR3 length is 14 residues. CDR3 residues: CASSVAHSATEAFF. CDR3 DNA: TGTGCCAGCAGCGTAGCACACAGCGCCACTGAAGCTTTCTTT.